This T cell receptor beta chain appears in the sequencing data of a study of blood T cell repertoires in COVID-19. The overall study: Both acute and convalescent COVID-19 samples were obtained from the United States, Italy and Spain. The analysed material was cDNA or gDNA that came from T cells, B-cell-depleted T cells, or PBMCs.

Per the study methods: Estimates of nucleated cell counts were drawn from the amplification of reference gene primers. Assay: immunoSEQ multiplex PCR; the TCRdb copy retains only in-frame clones and omits some. V and J calls and clone size follow that table, whereas D and trimming were derived from the DNA. The data show about 40,000 clones, about 88% seen once. CDR1 SGHNT and CDR2 YENEEA come from the germline V gene. Deletions cut 1 base from V and 9 bases from J, with 13 bases between. The CDR3 consists of 14 residues. Sequencing used peripheral blood. The chain uses TRBV11-3 and TRBJ2-1; D is possibly TRBD1 (5 bases). The sequence was collected from a man aged 45-65 years in a cohort sampled during active COVID-19. The CDR3 nucleotides read TGTGCCAGCAGCTTAGGGGGCTGGAACAGTGAGCAGTTCTTC. It specifies CASSLGGWNSEQFF.